Listed here is a single T cell receptor (beta chain). Its antigen is unidentified. The CDR3 length is 15 residues. CDR1 and CDR2 from the germline V gene are SGHTA and FQGTGA. V lost 1 base and J 9 bases, leaving 16 bases between the germline ends. The data were obtained in a study of T-cell memory formation after mild COVID-19. Whole-study results and caveats: Cross-reactive memory apparently joined, as some responding clones appeared in pre-infection memory. CD4/CD8 balance held among clones contracting day 15 to 85, and later expanders leaned CD4+. Confirmation of SARS-CoV-2 specificity was lacking for second-wave clones peaking day 37.

5'RACE with constant-segment primers built TCRalpha and TCRbeta cDNA libraries with UMIs. Via MiXCR, TCRdb re-called the 5' RACE reads, giving one row per CDR3 protein. The sample shows some 200,000 distinct CDR3 sequences, around 8.8% of them seen only once. The chain has TRBV7-3 and TRBJ2-1; D is perhaps TRBD2 (5 bases). The material sequenced was PBMCs or a T cell subset sorted from them (not recorded which). The receptor was isolated from a man aged 18 to 30 who had mild COVID-19 (a few samples of this study predate the infection). Cell type and time point are not known. The CDR3 DNA reads as TGTGCCAGCAGCTTAAATTATGGGAGCTCTAGTGAGCAGTTCTTC. Its translation: CASSLNYGSSSEQFF.